These 19 T cell receptor beta chains originate from one sample sequenced in a study of shared clonotypes between healthy human individuals. TCRdb keeps only in-frame clones here, not all; method: immunoSEQ multiplex PCR. The table includes some 500,000 clones, around 95% detected once. The sample comprised naive CD4+ T cells sorted from blood. The subset is: CD45RA+ positively selected. These receptors all come from a woman under 40 in good health.

V is TRBV28 and J is TRBJ2-1; no reliable D call. Germline V gene sequence: CDR1 MDHEN, CDR2 SYDVKM. V was pared by 8 bases and J by 1 base, with 21 bases between. There are 17 residues in the CDR3. The CDR3 DNA is TGTGCCAGCCCCCCTGGCGGCCCTTCCTCTTCCTACAATGAGCAGTTCTTC. Encoded protein: CASPPGGPSSSYNEQFF.

The chain carries TRBV6-6 and TRBJ1-2, with D perhaps matching TRBD1 (5 bases). Germline loops: CDR1 MNHNY, CDR2 SVGAGI (reference sequence). V was pared by 5 bases and J by 7 bases, with 17 bases between. This CDR3 has 14 amino acids. This chain's CDR3 is CASSQTGAGLGYTF. The CDR3 coding sequence is TGTGCCAGCAGTCAAACCGGGGCCGGGCTTGGCTACACCTTC.

The V and J genes are TRBV28 and TRBJ1-2; perhaps TRBD1 as D (6 bases). Trimming removed 3 bases at V and 6 bases at J, with 11 bases between. CDR3 size: 13 residues. Germline V gene sequence: CDR1 MDHEN, CDR2 SYDVKM. The CDR3 region has the DNA TGTGCCAGCAGTTTCAGGGGCGCTGATGGCTACACCTTC. Amino acids: CASSFRGADGYTF.

This clone was counted once. Here the CDR3 DNA reads TGTGCCATCAGTGAAGGTGGTAGCGGGAGGGACGAGCAGTACTTC. Amino acids: CAISEGGSGRDEQYF. This chain links TRBV10-3 with TRBJ2-7; the match to TRBD2 covers 11 bases. CDR3 length equals 15 residues. J gave up 5 bases and V 3 bases, and 6 bases lay outside the gene matches. CDR1 ENHRY and CDR2 SYGVKD come from the germline V gene.

The chain joins TRBV5-1 to TRBJ1-5; D is unresolved. CDR1 SGHRS and CDR2 YFSETQ come from the germline V gene. Trimming cost V 5 bases and J 6 bases, with 15 bases left between them. The CDR3 has 14 residues. DNA of the CDR3: TGCGCCAGCAGACGACGGCAGGATTCTCAGCCCCAGCATTTT. Translated, it gives CASRRRQDSQPQHF.

The chain employs TRBV6-6 and TRBJ1-3, with D uncertain. The V and J ends lost 0 bases and 0 bases respectively, with 6 bases between them. The CDR3 consists of 15 residues. Germline V gene data show CDR1 as MNHNY and CDR2 as SVGAGI (reference sequence). This CDR3 reads CASSYSLHSGNTIYF. The DNA for the CDR3 is TGTGCCAGCAGTTACTCACTCCACTCTGGAAACACCATATATTTT.

The genes are TRBV2 and TRBJ2-2; D remains unclear. V was cut by 6 bases and J by 6 bases, with 11 bases left in between. The germline V gene has CDR1 SNHLY and CDR2 FYNNEI. The CDR3 contains 13 residues. CDR3: CASRKGFSGELFF. The CDR3 coding sequence is TGTGCCAGCAGGAAGGGCTTTTCCGGGGAGCTGTTTTTT.

The chain couples TRBV7-9 to TRBJ2-3, with TRBD2 matching over 10 bases. The CDR3 extends over 15 amino acids. The germline V gene has CDR1 SEHNR and CDR2 FQNEAQ (reference sequence). The V segment lost 3 bases and the J segment 2 bases; nucleotides outside the gene matches: 2. The CDR3 spells CASSFSGRSTDTQYF. The CDR3 DNA follows: TGTGCCAGCAGCTTTAGCGGGAGGTCCACAGATACGCAGTATTTT.

The chain has TRBV28 and TRBJ2-3; 7 bases are shared with TRBD2. The length of the CDR3 is 16 residues. In germline, CDR1 is MDHEN, CDR2 SYDVKM. V gave up 6 bases and J gave up 7 bases; unmatched junction bases: 16. This CDR3 reads CASSPGRVRERHTQYF. CDR3 in DNA: TGTGCCAGCAGCCCGGGGCGGGTGCGGGAGCGACATACGCAGTATTTT.

Regarding this clone: The sample carries other DNA sequences with the same CDR3. The chain is built from TRBV11-2 and TRBJ2-5; D remains ambiguous. In germline, CDR1 is SGHAT, CDR2 FQNNGV. The CDR3 contains 13 residues. Trimming pared 1 base from V and 1 base from J, leaving 4 bases between. CDR3 region: CASSLGVQETQYF. DNA of the CDR3: TGTGCCAGCAGCTTAGGAGTCCAAGAGACCCAGTACTTC.

The chain combines TRBV19 with TRBJ2-3; D is possibly TRBD1 (6 bases). Germline-derived CDR1 and CDR2 are LNHDA and SQIVND (reference sequence). CDR3 size: 18 residues. The V end lost 1 base, the J end lost 3 bases, and 20 bases lay between the germline ends. In nucleotides, the CDR3 is TGTGCCAGTAGTATAGTATCCAGTGGGCAGGGGAAGACAGATACGCAGTATTTT. This translates into CASSIVSSGQGKTDTQYF.

This chain links TRBV15 with TRBJ1-5; D gene unclear. The length of the CDR3 is 15 residues. Per germline, CDR1 LNHNV and CDR2 YYDKDF (reference sequence). V shed 0 bases and J shed 9 bases, with 15 bases lying between them. CDR3 sequence: CATSRDWAVPGPQHF. The CDR3 coding sequence is TGTGCCACCAGCAGAGATTGGGCGGTCCCAGGGCCCCAGCATTTT.

This chain joins TRBV6-5 and TRBJ2-7; perhaps TRBD1 as D (6 bases). Germline CDR1 is MNHEY and CDR2 is SVGAGI. V gave up 8 bases and J gave up 0 bases, with 14 bases separating them. This CDR3 comprises 14 residues. In nucleotides, the CDR3 is TGTGCCAGCGATACTGGACAGAGCTCCTACGAGCAGTACTTC. Residues: CASDTGQSSYEQYF.

The genes are TRBV25-1 and TRBJ1-3, with D tentatively TRBD1 (6 bases). Germline CDR1 and CDR2: MGHDK and SYGVNS. V lost 7 bases and J 1 base, leaving 14 bases between the germline ends. The CDR3 runs 15 residues. CDR3: CASTGWGLSGNTIYF. CDR3 DNA: TGTGCCAGCACGGGTTGGGGGCTATCTGGAAACACCATATATTTT.

The chain couples TRBV7-8 to TRBJ2-5; 14 bases align to TRBD2. The assigned J gene may be wrong: the sequence end matches TRBJ2-7 better. Germline V gene lookup returns CDR1 SGHVS and CDR2 FQNEAQ. The CDR3 loop spans 17 amino acids. The CDR3 nucleotides are TGTGCCAGCAGCTTAGGGGGACTAGCGGGAGTCATCTACGAGCAGTACTTC. This codes for CASSLGGLAGVIYEQYF.

The CDR3 coding sequence is TGTGCCAGCAGCCTTAGGACTAGCGGACTTTTAGGAGAGACCCAGTACTTC. This gives the protein CASSLRTSGLLGETQYF. This chain uses TRBV28 with TRBJ2-5; 10 nucleotides match TRBD2. CDR1 and CDR2 from the germline V gene are MDHEN and SYDVKM. With V trimmed by 6 bases and J by 4 bases, 14 bases remained unmatched. The CDR3 loop spans 17 amino acids.

This rearrangement joins TRBV7-9 to TRBJ2-7; 7 positions match TRBD1. With V trimmed by 3 bases and J by 2 bases, 7 bases remained unmatched. Germline V gene data show CDR1 as SEHNR and CDR2 as FQNEAQ (reference sequence). This CDR3 spans 15 amino acids. The CDR3 loop is CASSFRQGWPYEQYF. The CDR3 region has the DNA TGTGCCAGCAGCTTTAGACAGGGCTGGCCCTACGAGCAGTACTTC.

The DNA of the CDR3 is TGTGCCAGCAGCACCTACAATGAGCAGTTCTTC. It is translated as CASSTYNEQFF. The chain carries TRBV2 and TRBJ2-1; D call uncertain. This CDR3 comprises 11 residues. Germline V lookup: CDR1 SNHLY, CDR2 FYNNEI. The V end lost 6 bases, the J end lost 2 bases, and 2 bases lay between the germline ends.

The rearrangement joins TRBV29-1 to TRBJ1-2; D is possibly TRBD1 (5 bases). V lost 7 bases to trimming and J lost 0 bases, with 18 bases between them. This CDR3 comprises 15 residues. Germline values: CDR1 SQVTM, CDR2 ANQGSEA. CDR3 nucleotide sequence: TGCAGCGCCCCCAATTGGGGCAGCTCTAACTATGGCTACACCTTC. This codes for CSAPNWGSSNYGYTF.